The 20 T cell receptor beta chains presented below share a single source sample, sequenced in a study of blood T cell repertoires in COVID-19. Sequenced by immunoSEQ multiplex PCR; TCRdb stores in-frame clones only, minus some. The sample lists 200,000 or so clones; 83% were seen once. Sequencing input: PBMCs or T cells enriched from blood (not recorded which). The receptor source for this set is a woman between 50 and 59 years old who had been exposed to COVID-19.

This chain joins TRBV29-1 and TRBJ2-1; a possible D gene is TRBD1 (6 bases). CDR1 and CDR2 (germline): SQVTM, ANQGSEA. The CDR3 loop spans 16 amino acids. V shed 3 bases and J shed 0 bases, with 15 bases lying between them. The CDR3 is CSVDGPQGLSYNEQFF. The DNA of the CDR3 is TGCAGCGTTGATGGGCCCCAGGGGCTCTCCTACAATGAGCAGTTCTTC.

This rearrangement joins TRBV28 to TRBJ1-1; D not certain. Germline V gives CDR1 MDHEN, CDR2 SYDVKM. V gave up 3 bases and J gave up 7 bases, with 15 bases separating them. This CDR3 is built from 14 residues. The DNA of the CDR3 is TGTGCCAGCAGTTTTCCGGGGTTTAAAGGTGAAGCTTTCTTT. This gives the protein CASSFPGFKGEAFF. The full variable domain, with the rest looked up from reference TRBV28 and TRBJ1-1, is DVKVTQSSRYLVKRTGEKVFLECVQDMDHENMFWYRQDPGLGLRLIYFSYDVKMKEKGDIPEGYSVSREKKERFSLILESASTNQTSMYLCASSFPGFKGEAFFGQGTRLTVV.

For the CDR3, the DNA is TGTGCCAGCAGTACTATTCAGAAAGAGACCCAGTACTTC. This gives the protein CASSTIQKETQYF. The V gene is TRBV6-2 or TRBV6-3, the J gene TRBJ2-5; D is unresolved. The CDR3 extends over 13 amino acids. Germline V gives CDR1 MNHEY, CDR2 SVGEGT. V shed 5 bases and J shed 3 bases, with 10 bases lying between them.

The chain couples TRBV5-4 to TRBJ1-6; no definite D call. V was clipped by 4 bases and J by 7 bases, with 9 bases between them. This CDR3 region has 13 residues. CDR1 SGHNT and CDR2 YYREEE come from the germline V gene (reference sequence). The DNA of the CDR3 is TGTGCCAGCAGCCGGGATGCCAATTCACCCCTCCACTTT. Translating it yields CASSRDANSPLHF.

CDR3 protein: CASSYSRTDSYEQYF. Written as DNA, the CDR3 is TGTGCCAGCAGTTACTCCCGGACAGACTCCTACGAGCAGTACTTC. The rearrangement links TRBV6-5 to TRBJ2-7, with TRBD1 as a possible D gene (6 bases). CDR1 MNHEY and CDR2 SVGAGI come from the germline V gene. The CDR3 length is 15 residues. V lost 0 bases, J lost 0 bases, and 9 bases lay in between.

The chain joins TRBV5-4 to TRBJ2-6; TRBD1 agrees at 7 bases. V trimming: 4 bases; J trimming: 0 bases; junction bases outside the gene matches: 10. CDR1 is SGHNT and CDR2 is YYREEE in the germline V gene (reference sequence). CDR3 length equals 18 residues. The CDR3 loop reads CASSLGLRQGSGANVLTF. In nucleotides, the CDR3 is TGTGCCAGCAGCCTGGGCTTACGACAGGGCTCTGGGGCCAACGTCCTGACTTTC.

The chain joins TRBV18 to TRBJ1-1, with 9 bases matching TRBD1. This CDR3 spans 15 amino acids. Germline V gene lookup returns CDR1 KGHSH and CDR2 LQKENI. Trimming took 4 bases from V and 0 from J; bases not matched to a gene: 3. CDR3 in DNA: TGTGCCAGCTCACTTGGGACAGGGTTGAACACTGAAGCTTTCTTT. Protein product: CASSLGTGLNTEAFF.

This clone was recorded only once. The chain recombines TRBV3-1 (or the pseudogene TRBV3-2) with TRBJ2-2; D perhaps matches TRBD1 (5 bases). This CDR3 is 15 amino acids long. CDR1 is LGHDT, CDR2 YNNKEL, per germline (reference sequence). The V end was cut by 1 base, the J end by 7 bases, with 13 bases between. The CDR3 bases are TGTGCCAGCAGCCAAGGGGGCGCTGGGCGCGGGGAGCTGTTTTTT. Its translation: CASSQGGAGRGELFF.

This clone was seen only a few times. V and J are TRBV11-2 and TRBJ2-7; 10 bases line up with TRBD1. In germline, CDR1 is SGHAT, CDR2 FQNNGV. The CDR3 length is 15 residues. The J segment lost 7 bases and the V segment lost 5 bases, leaving 11 bases of the junction unmatched. For the CDR3, the DNA is TGTGCCAGCAGCGCGGGACAGGGGATTTATTGGGAGCAGTACTTC. Translating it yields CASSAGQGIYWEQYF.

The rearrangement joins TRBV12-3 or TRBV12-4 to TRBJ1-2; D gene unclear. Trimming stripped 6 bases from V and 8 bases from J, with 10 bases between. This CDR3 comprises 11 residues. The CDR3 DNA follows: TGTGCCAGCAGGTCCAGAGGAGGCTACACCTTC. This codes for CASRSRGGYTF.

The chain employs TRBV7-2 and TRBJ2-3; 8 positions agree with TRBD1. Germline CDR1 is SGHTA and CDR2 is FQGNSA. V shed 2 bases and J 4 bases; nucleotides not matched to a gene: 5. The CDR3 totals 15 residues. The CDR3 loop is CASSLTPGGSDTQYF. The CDR3 nucleotides read TGTGCCAGCAGCTTAACTCCAGGGGGCTCAGATACGCAGTATTTT.

This chain joins TRBV24-1 and TRBJ2-7; D gene unclear. The CDR3 contains 11 residues. From germline, CDR1 is KGHDR and CDR2 SFDVKD. Trimming stripped 12 bases from V and 1 base from J, with 9 bases between. CDR3: CASDGSYEQYF. CDR3 bases: TGTGCCTCCGACGGGTCCTACGAGCAGTACTTC.

The chain employs TRBV6-1 and TRBJ2-7, with a possible D match to TRBD1 (5 bases). The CDR3 contains 12 residues. Germline CDR1 reads MNHNS; CDR2 reads SASEGT. Trimming pared 3 bases from V and 3 bases from J, leaving 6 bases between. The CDR3 DNA follows: TGTGCCAGCAGTGAGCAGGGCTACGAGCAGTACTTC. It is translated as CASSEQGYEQYF.

There are a few counts of this clone. The chain is built from TRBV19 and TRBJ1-2; the D gene is possibly TRBD1 (6 bases). CDR3 length equals 15 residues. CDR1 and CDR2 (germline): LNHDA, SQIVND (reference sequence). With 6 bases removed from V and 2 bases from J, the gap between germline ends came to 16 bases. The CDR3 DNA reads TGTGCCAGTAGCTGGCTGAGGGGGTCAAACTATGGCTACACCTTC. This translates into CASSWLRGSNYGYTF.

This clone appeared a single time. This chain connects TRBV11-2 to TRBJ1-1; D ambiguous. The V and J ends lost 2 bases and 2 bases respectively, with 9 bases between them. The CDR3 totals 14 residues. Germline CDR1 and CDR2: SGHAT and FQNNGV. The CDR3: CASSLTTSNTEAFF. The CDR3 bases are TGTGCCAGCAGCTTAACTACCTCTAACACTGAAGCTTTCTTT.

V gene TRBV7-2 combines with J gene TRBJ1-2, with 8 positions matching TRBD1. Germline V gene lookup returns CDR1 SGHTA and CDR2 FQGNSA. The CDR3 runs 17 residues. The ends lost 5 bases at V and 6 bases at J; junction bases unmatched: 17. As DNA, the CDR3 is TGTGCCAGCAGCCCCGCTGGACAGGGCTTCGCGGAGGATGGCTACACCTTC. Its translation is CASSPAGQGFAEDGYTF. Full variable domain (outside the CDR3, taken from reference TRBV7-2 and TRBJ1-2): GAGVSQSPSNKVTEKGKDVELRCDPISGHTALYWYRQSLGQGLEFLIYFQGNSAPDKSGLPSDRFSAERTGGSVSTLTIQRTQQEDSAVYLCASSPAGQGFAEDGYTFGSGTRLTVV.

V gene TRBV19 combines with J gene TRBJ1-1, with 9 positions matching TRBD1. With 6 bases clipped from V and 5 bases from J, the junction kept 7 bases outside the gene matches. Per the germline V gene, CDR1 is LNHDA and CDR2 is SQIVND (reference sequence). The CDR3 has 14 amino acids. Here the CDR3 reads CASRGQGPRTEAFF. Here the CDR3 DNA reads TGTGCCAGTAGGGGACAGGGACCGAGGACTGAAGCTTTCTTT.

This rearrangement joins TRBV19 to TRBJ1-1; D not resolved. The CDR3 runs to 12 residues. V dropped 7 bases and J dropped 5 bases, with 11 bases sitting between them. Germline CDR1 LNHDA, CDR2 SQIVND (reference sequence). CDR3 nucleotide sequence: TGTGCCAGTAAGAAGGAGAGGACTGAAGCTTTCTTT. Translation: CASKKERTEAFF.

This chain joins TRBV27 and TRBJ2-1; a weak D match, TRBD2 (5 bases). V was cut by 5 bases and J by 0 bases, with 17 bases left in between. CDR1 is MNHEY and CDR2 is SMNVEV in the germline V gene (reference sequence). This CDR3 is built from 17 residues. The DNA of the CDR3 is TGTGCCAGCAGTCCCCCCCGAGGGCCCAGCTCCTACAATGAGCAGTTCTTC. Protein product: CASSPPRGPSSYNEQFF.

This clone was observed a single time. V and J are TRBV30 and TRBJ1-2; possibly TRBD1 for D (5 bases). The CDR3 contains 14 residues. Trimming took 0 bases from V and 4 from J, leaving 12 bases between them. Germline V gene sequence: CDR1 GTSNPN, CDR2 SVGIG (reference sequence). CDR3 protein: CAWSVMGRGYGYTF. The CDR3 region has the DNA TGTGCCTGGAGTGTAATGGGGCGCGGCTATGGCTACACCTTC.